This T cell receptor beta chain emerged from a study of OX40 agonist ivuxolimab in advanced cancers. About the research overall: Recorded diagnoses for dose-escalation patients were hepatocellular carcinoma, melanoma, renal cell or head and neck cancer. General study points: Blood T cells, both CD4+ and CD8+, expanded clonally by week 6 at 0.1 to 3.0 mg/kg.

At cycle 4 day 1, cycle 7 day 1, and baseline, blood was sampled. Only in-frame clones appear in the TCRdb table, and some are missing; sequencing was by immunoSEQ multiplex PCR. The sample holds some 15,000 clones, around nine tenths seen once. This clone has a handful of counts. Its antigen is undetermined. The germline gives CDR1 LGHNA, CDR2 YSLEER. The trim removed 4 bases at V and 4 bases at J, leaving 7 bases unmatched. The CDR3 runs to 15 residues. The clonotype originates from an adult with an advanced solid tumor such as melanoma, head and neck, liver or kidney cancer. Sequenced material: CD4+ or CD8+ T cells sorted from blood, taken in a trial of the OX40 agonist ivuxolimab. The V call is TRBV4-3, the J call TRBJ2-7; TRBD2 agrees at 10 bases. DNA for the CDR3: TGCGCCAGCAGCCCTTCTAGCGGGAGAGAATACGAGCAGTACTTC. Its translation: CASSPSSGREYEQYF.